This TCR beta chain originates from a study of blood T cell repertoires in COVID-19. TCRdb's table, derived via immunoSEQ multiplex PCR, lists solely in-frame clones and lacks some. Among about 200,000 clones listed, around four fifths were seen once. Input material: peripheral blood. The receptor's source is a man in his 60s with COVID-19, enrolled during active disease.

The CDR3 here is CASSPGGGTYLQYF. In DNA form, the CDR3 reads TGCGCCAGCAGCCCGGGGGGGGGTACCTACTTGCAGTACTTC. The chain couples TRBV5-1 to TRBJ2-7, with 8 bases fitting TRBD2. V shed 4 bases, J shed 9 bases, and the junction held 12 bases outside the gene matches. The CDR3 loop spans 14 amino acids. CDR1 and CDR2 (germline): SGHRS, YFSETQ.